The rows below give T cell receptor beta chains drawn from one sample of a study of blood T cell repertoires in COVID-19. Assay: immunoSEQ multiplex PCR; the TCRdb copy retains only in-frame clones and omits some. The table lists approximately 220,000 clones, approximately 90% of them singletons. The specimen was peripheral blood. The receptors were gathered from a man aged 35-49 years with acute or convalescent COVID-19. CDR3s include the opening cysteine and the closing phenylalanine or tryptophan. A D gene is named only where the DNA matches it firmly. Clone size is given for some rows only: seen once, a few or many times, or a class if the clone is expanded.

d_call,clone_size,v_call,j_call,cdr3_nt,cdr3_aa
TRBD2,.,TRBV7-9,TRBJ2-3,TGTGCCAGCAAGCGGGGAAGCACAGATACGCAGTATTTT,CASKRGSTDTQYF
TRBD1,.,TRBV29-1,TRBJ2-1,TGCAGCGTGGCGACAGGGTCCCTATACAATGAGCAGTTCTTC,CSVATGSLYNEQFF
.,.,TRBV19,TRBJ1-1,TGTGCCAGTAGTATAGGGGGACATAGTGAAGCTTTCTTT,CASSIGGHSEAFF
.,.,TRBV28,TRBJ2-7,TGTGCCAGCAGCTCCCCCCAGGCAGTAGCCTACGAGCAGTACTTC,CASSSPQAVAYEQYF
TRBD2,.,TRBV18,TRBJ2-1,TGTGCCAGCTCACGCACTAGCGGCTCCTACAATGAGCAGTTCTTC,CASSRTSGSYNEQFF
TRBD1,.,TRBV28,TRBJ1-2,TGTGCCAGCAGTTTAAAGGGACAGGGGGCGAGGCTTGGCTACACCTTC,CASSLKGQGARLGYTF
TRBD1,.,TRBV19,TRBJ2-2,TGTGCCAGTTCTCCGGGACAGGGGTATACCGGGGAGCTGTTTTTT,CASSPGQGYTGELFF
TRBD1,.,TRBV19,TRBJ2-1,TGTGCCAGTAGTCCAGGGACAGACAATGAGCAGTTCTTC,CASSPGTDNEQFF
.,.,TRBV21-1,TRBJ2-7,TGTGCCAGCAATCCCTTGGGACAGGGGTCGGGCGAGCAGTACTTC,CASNPLGQGSGEQYF
TRBD2,.,TRBV27,TRBJ2-2,TGTGCCAGCAGACCCGTCGGACTAGCGGGGACCGGGGAGCTGTTTTTT,CASRPVGLAGTGELFF
TRBD2,.,TRBV24-1,TRBJ2-3,TGTGCCACCAGTGATTCCTTTAAATGGCGCCCTAGCGGGAGAGGGACAGATACGCAGTATTTT,CATSDSFKWRPSGRGTDTQYF
.,.,TRBV5-4,TRBJ1-1,TGTGCCAGCAGCTTGGAGGTTGGGCAGGGTAGGACTGAAGCTTTCTTT,CASSLEVGQGRTEAFF
.,.,TRBV3-1/TRBV3-2,TRBJ2-2,TGTGCCAGCAGCCCGGGGACTTGGAACACCGGGGAGCTGTTTTTT,CASSPGTWNTGELFF
TRBD2,few,TRBV27,TRBJ2-5,TGTGCCAGCAGTTACCATAGCGGGCAAGAGACCCAGTACTTC,CASSYHSGQETQYF
TRBD2,.,TRBV28,TRBJ2-7,TGTGCCAGCAGGTCCGGGACTAGCGGCCTCTACGAGCAGTACTTC,CASRSGTSGLYEQYF
.,.,TRBV7-9,TRBJ2-3,TGTGCCAGTTGGCGGGGAGAGGGCACAGATACGCAGTATTTT,CASWRGEGTDTQYF
TRBD2,.,TRBV9,TRBJ2-5,TGTGCCAGCAGCGTAGGGGGACTAGCGGGGGTAACGGAGACCCAGTACTTC,CASSVGGLAGVTETQYF